This T cell receptor beta chain was sequenced in a study of blood T cell repertoires in COVID-19. Authors' analysis steps: For nucleated cells, counts were estimated from reference gene primer amplification. TCRdb keeps only in-frame clones here, not all; method: immunoSEQ multiplex PCR. That table supplies the V and J calls and clone size; D and trimming were determined from the DNA. The data contain some 490,000 clones, 80% to 90% of them singletons. This CDR3 spans 13 amino acids. Trimming removed 6 bases from V and 10 bases from J, with 16 bases in between. Germline-derived CDR1 and CDR2 are SEHNR and FQNEAQ (reference sequence). In its sample, this clone was seen once.

The genes are TRBV7-9 and TRBJ2-1; D remains ambiguous. The sample consisted of peripheral blood. This clonotype originated in a human donor in a cohort sampled during active COVID-19. CDR3 sequence reads: CASSPHWIREQFF. The CDR3 nucleotides are TGTGCCAGCAGTCCACACTGGATCAGGGAGCAGTTCTTC.